Listed below are T cell receptor beta chains from one sample, sequenced in a study of response to subunit inactivated influenza vaccine. TCRdb processed the RT-PCR reads anew with MiXCR; each CDR3 protein has one entry. This table has about 180,000 distinct CDR3 sequences, roughly 8.7% appearing once. This specimen consisted of non-naive T cells sorted from PBMCs, obtained on the day of vaccination. The receptor source for this set is a man between 50 and 59 years old who received an inactivated influenza vaccine. The CDR3 runs from the conserved cysteine through the conserved F or W. Fields, in order: J gene, V gene, clone size, D gene, CDR3 DNA, CDR3 protein. D genes are given only for firm matches. Clone size is shown for a subset of rows, as once, few, many or a class of expanded clone.

J: TRBJ2-7
V: TRBV7-9
size: few
D: TRBD2
DNA: TGTGCCAGCAGCTTCGGGTTAGCGGGACCTAGCTACGAGCAGTACTTC
CDR3: CASSFGLAGPSYEQYF

J: TRBJ2-1
V: TRBV24-1
size: few
D: .
DNA: TGTGCCACCAGTGATTTGGGAGGGCAGGGTTACAATGAGCAGTTCTTC
CDR3: CATSDLGGQGYNEQFF

J: TRBJ2-2
V: TRBV18
size: .
D: TRBD1
DNA: TGTGCCAGCTCACCTTCAGGGGGCACCGGGGAGCTGTTTTTT
CDR3: CASSPSGGTGELFF

J: TRBJ2-3
V: TRBV13
size: .
D: TRBD2
DNA: TGTGCCAGCAGCCCACGGGGGGGAAGGACAGATACGCAGTATTTT
CDR3: CASSPRGGRTDTQYF

J: TRBJ2-7
V: TRBV12-3/TRBV12-4
size: many
D: .
DNA: TGTGCCAGCAGTTTACTTGGAAGCCACGAGCAGTACTTC
CDR3: CASSLLGSHEQYF

J: TRBJ2-1
V: TRBV28
size: many
D: .
DNA: TGTGCCAGCAGAGCCCAGGGTGAGCAGTTCTTC
CDR3: CASRAQGEQFF

J: TRBJ2-1
V: TRBV14
size: few
D: TRBD1
DNA: TGTGCCAGCAGCCGCCTAGACAGGGGCAATGAGCAGTTCTTC
CDR3: CASSRLDRGNEQFF

J: TRBJ1-2
V: TRBV28
size: many
D: .
DNA: TGTGCCAGCAGTTCACCTTTCTATGGCTACACCTTC
CDR3: CASSSPFYGYTF

J: TRBJ2-1
V: TRBV27
size: many
D: .
DNA: TGTGCCAGCAGTGAGCGGGCGTTCAATGAGCAGTTCTTC
CDR3: CASSERAFNEQFF

J: TRBJ2-3
V: TRBV11-2
size: many
D: .
DNA: TGTGCCAGCAGCCACAAGGGACCTTTAGAGACAGATACGCAGTATTTT
CDR3: CASSHKGPLETDTQYF

J: TRBJ2-2
V: TRBV7-2
size: many
D: .
DNA: TGTGCCAGCAGCACAGGACAGTCAGGCCTTAACACCGGGGAGCTGTTTTTT
CDR3: CASSTGQSGLNTGELFF

J: TRBJ1-4
V: TRBV7-2
size: many
D: .
DNA: TGTGCCAGCAGCTTAGTGGGACTGGATGAAAAACTGTTTTTT
CDR3: CASSLVGLDEKLFF

J: TRBJ1-1
V: TRBV2
size: .
D: .
DNA: TGTGCCAGCAGTGAATCTGGGGACACTGAAGCTTTCTTT
CDR3: CASSESGDTEAFF

J: TRBJ2-6
V: TRBV19
size: many
D: TRBD1
DNA: TGTGCCAGTAGTGGGACAGCCTCTGGGGCCAACGTCCTGACTTTC
CDR3: CASSGTASGANVLTF

J: TRBJ2-3
V: TRBV5-1
size: .
D: .
DNA: TGCGCCGGCACAGATACGCAGTATTTT
CDR3: CAGTDTQYF

J: TRBJ2-7
V: TRBV5-1
size: many
D: TRBD2
DNA: TGCGCCAGCAGCCCAGGACTAGCCGTCGACCTCGAGCAGTACTTC
CDR3: CASSPGLAVDLEQYF

J: TRBJ1-1
V: TRBV12-3/TRBV12-4
size: many
D: .
DNA: TGTGCCAGCAGTCTGACAGGAGGTTCTGAAGCTTTCTTT
CDR3: CASSLTGGSEAFF

J: TRBJ1-3
V: TRBV27
size: .
D: .
DNA: TGTGCCAGCAGGCCGTCGTCCGGAAACACCATATATTTT
CDR3: CASRPSSGNTIYF

J: TRBJ2-3
V: TRBV11-1
size: .
D: TRBD2
DNA: TGTGCCAGCAGCCTTAGCGGGGGCGGCACAGATACGCAGTATTTT
CDR3: CASSLSGGGTDTQYF

J: TRBJ2-2
V: TRBV20-1
size: .
D: .
DNA: TGCAGTGCTAGAGAGGCAGGGAAGAGGACCGGGGAGCTGTTTTTT
CDR3: CSAREAGKRTGELFF

J: TRBJ2-5
V: TRBV7-9
size: .
D: .
DNA: TGTGCCAGCAGCTTAGATTGGGGGCTGGGAGAGACCCAGTACTTC
CDR3: CASSLDWGLGETQYF

J: TRBJ2-7
V: TRBV7-2
size: .
D: TRBD1
DNA: TGTGCCAGCAGCGAAAGCAAGCGGACAGGACAGTACTTC
CDR3: CASSESKRTGQYF

J: TRBJ2-2
V: TRBV6-1
size: few
D: TRBD1
DNA: TGTGCCAGCAGTCTTGACAGGGGGCGCACCGGGGAGCTGTTTTTT
CDR3: CASSLDRGRTGELFF

J: TRBJ2-3
V: TRBV6-2/TRBV6-3
size: .
D: TRBD2
DNA: TGTGCCAGCAGCGATCGACTAGCGGAGAGATATTTT
CDR3: CASSDRLAERYF

J: TRBJ2-2
V: TRBV5-6
size: .
D: .
DNA: TGTGCCAGGGGCCCCGGGCGTGTCGGGGTACACACCGGGGAGCTGTTTTTT
CDR3: CARGPGRVGVHTGELFF

J: TRBJ2-5
V: TRBV18
size: few
D: .
DNA: TGTGCCAGCTCACCTTTCCAGTACCAAGAGACCCAGTACTTC
CDR3: CASSPFQYQETQYF

J: TRBJ1-5
V: TRBV27
size: many
D: .
DNA: TGTGCCAGCAGAGGGCCTTATAGCAATCAGCCCCAGCATTTT
CDR3: CASRGPYSNQPQHF

J: TRBJ2-3
V: TRBV5-1
size: many
D: .
DNA: TGCGCCAGCAGCTTGGCCTTCAGGGGTTCAGATACGCAGTATTTT
CDR3: CASSLAFRGSDTQYF

J: TRBJ2-3
V: TRBV19
size: .
D: TRBD2
DNA: TGTGCCAGTAGTATAGATTCTAGCGGGGGGGCGTTGGGCACAGATACGCAGTATTTT
CDR3: CASSIDSSGGALGTDTQYF

J: TRBJ2-5
V: TRBV20-1
size: .
D: .
DNA: TGCAGTGCCCTCCCACTCCAAGAGACCCAGTACTTC
CDR3: CSALPLQETQYF

J: TRBJ1-1
V: TRBV4-1
size: many
D: TRBD1
DNA: TGCGCCAGCAGCCAACCGGGACAGGGAGGCACTGAAGCTTTCTTT
CDR3: CASSQPGQGGTEAFF

J: TRBJ2-7
V: TRBV2
size: .
D: .
DNA: TGTGCCAGCAGTCCTAATAACCCGGGGTCCTACGAGCAGTACTTC
CDR3: CASSPNNPGSYEQYF

J: TRBJ1-4
V: TRBV5-1
size: few
D: TRBD1
DNA: TGCGCCAGCAGGGGGACAGGGGTTAACGAAAAACTGTTTTTT
CDR3: CASRGTGVNEKLFF

J: TRBJ2-3
V: TRBV10-3
size: few
D: TRBD2
DNA: TGTGCCATCAGTGAAGGAACGGGAGGTTCCACAGATACGCAGTATTTT
CDR3: CAISEGTGGSTDTQYF

J: TRBJ1-1
V: TRBV6-1
size: few
D: .
DNA: TGTGCCAGCAGCCACACCGGTTTGAACACTGAAGCTTTCTTT
CDR3: CASSHTGLNTEAFF

J: TRBJ1-5
V: TRBV5-1
size: many
D: .
DNA: TGCGCCAGCAGCCCGTACGTCAATCAGCCCCAGCATTTT
CDR3: CASSPYVNQPQHF

J: TRBJ2-7
V: TRBV2
size: .
D: TRBD2
DNA: TGTGCCAGCACCGTTAGCGGGGGCGGCTACGAGCAGTACTTC
CDR3: CASTVSGGGYEQYF

J: TRBJ2-5
V: TRBV7-9
size: many
D: TRBD1
DNA: TGTGCCAGCAGCCTCCGATCCAACGACAGGGCCGAGACCCAGTACTTC
CDR3: CASSLRSNDRAETQYF

J: TRBJ2-3
V: TRBV5-1
size: few
D: .
DNA: TGCGCCAGCAGTTATGGGACAGATACGCAGTATTTT
CDR3: CASSYGTDTQYF

J: TRBJ2-7
V: TRBV7-2
size: .
D: TRBD2
DNA: TGTGCCAGCAGCGTCGGACTAGCCGGCGAGCAGTACTTC
CDR3: CASSVGLAGEQYF

J: TRBJ2-5
V: TRBV18
size: .
D: .
DNA: TGTGCCAGCTCACCAGGGAAGGGCGGAGAGACCCAGTACTTC
CDR3: CASSPGKGGETQYF

J: TRBJ2-2
V: TRBV28
size: .
D: .
DNA: TGTGCCAGCAGATGGAGGGGAGCGAACACCGGGGAGCTGGTTTTT
CDR3: CASRWRGANTGELVF

J: TRBJ1-4
V: TRBV6-5
size: many
D: .
DNA: TGTGCCAGCAGTTACTCCCTGGAGGAAAAACTGTTTTTT
CDR3: CASSYSLEEKLFF

J: TRBJ1-1
V: TRBV10-3
size: .
D: .
DNA: TGTGCCATAAGGTTGTCGCAGGGCCGTCACACTGAAGCTTTCTTT
CDR3: CAIRLSQGRHTEAFF

J: TRBJ2-3
V: TRBV11-2
size: .
D: TRBD2
DNA: TGTGCCAGCAGCCGACTAGCGGGGGGGTTCTCAGATACGCAGTATTTT
CDR3: CASSRLAGGFSDTQYF

J: TRBJ2-4
V: TRBV6-1
size: many
D: TRBD2
DNA: TGTGCCAGCGGACGGGGTAGCGGGAGCCCCCAGTACTTC
CDR3: CASGRGSGSPQYF

J: TRBJ1-5
V: TRBV10-3
size: few
D: TRBD1
DNA: TGTGCCTCCGGACAGGGAGGCAATCAGCCCCAGCATTTT
CDR3: CASGQGGNQPQHF

J: TRBJ2-7
V: TRBV7-6
size: .
D: TRBD1
DNA: TGTGCCAGCAGCTCGACAGGGGTCCACGAGCAGTACTTC
CDR3: CASSSTGVHEQYF

J: TRBJ1-5
V: TRBV12-3/TRBV12-4
size: medium-sized
D: .
DNA: TGTGCCAGCTCCCTTGAGGGGCAGGGAGGTCAGCCCCAGCATTTT
CDR3: CASSLEGQGGQPQHF

J: TRBJ1-4
V: TRBV6-5
size: many
D: TRBD1
DNA: TGTGCCAGCAGTTACCTCGGGGGGACAGGGGATGAAAAACTGTTTTTT
CDR3: CASSYLGGTGDEKLFF

J: TRBJ2-7
V: TRBV7-2
size: .
D: TRBD2
DNA: TGTGCCAGCAGCCCGAGGCGGGGGTCCTACGAGCAGTACTTC
CDR3: CASSPRRGSYEQYF

J: TRBJ2-7
V: TRBV27
size: .
D: .
DNA: TGTGCCAGCAGTTTGGAGGGGACTGCCTTAGGGGACGAGCAGTACTTC
CDR3: CASSLEGTALGDEQYF

J: TRBJ2-2
V: TRBV10-3
size: few
D: .
DNA: TGTGCCATTACGAAGGGGACGAACACCGGGGAGCTGTTTTTT
CDR3: CAITKGTNTGELFF

J: TRBJ2-7
V: TRBV28
size: many
D: .
DNA: TGTGCCAGCAGTTTTGGGTTCGGGGACGAGCAGTACTTC
CDR3: CASSFGFGDEQYF

J: TRBJ1-5
V: TRBV20-1
size: .
D: .
DNA: TGCAGTGCTAGAGGATACAGTGGCAATCAGCCCCAGCATTTT
CDR3: CSARGYSGNQPQHF